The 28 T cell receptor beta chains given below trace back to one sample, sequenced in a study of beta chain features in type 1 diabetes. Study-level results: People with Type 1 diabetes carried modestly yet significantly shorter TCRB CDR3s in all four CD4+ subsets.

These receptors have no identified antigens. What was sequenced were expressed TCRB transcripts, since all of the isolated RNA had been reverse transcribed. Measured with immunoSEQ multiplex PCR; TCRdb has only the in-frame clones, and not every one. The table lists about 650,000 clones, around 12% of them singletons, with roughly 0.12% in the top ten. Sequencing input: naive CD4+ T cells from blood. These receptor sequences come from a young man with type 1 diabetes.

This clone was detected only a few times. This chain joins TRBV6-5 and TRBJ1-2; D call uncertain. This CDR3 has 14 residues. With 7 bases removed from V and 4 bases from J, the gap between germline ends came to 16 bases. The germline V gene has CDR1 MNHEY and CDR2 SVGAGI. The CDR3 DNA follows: TGTGCCAGCATCGGCGGCCCTCCTTTCTATGGCTACACCTTC. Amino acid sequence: CASIGGPPFYGYTF.

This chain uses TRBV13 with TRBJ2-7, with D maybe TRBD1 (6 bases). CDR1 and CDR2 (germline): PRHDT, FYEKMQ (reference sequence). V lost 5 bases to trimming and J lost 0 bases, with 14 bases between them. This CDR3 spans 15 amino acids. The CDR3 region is CASSAGTMSSYEQYF. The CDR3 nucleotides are TGTGCCAGCAGCGCTGGGACAATGAGCTCCTACGAGCAGTACTTC.

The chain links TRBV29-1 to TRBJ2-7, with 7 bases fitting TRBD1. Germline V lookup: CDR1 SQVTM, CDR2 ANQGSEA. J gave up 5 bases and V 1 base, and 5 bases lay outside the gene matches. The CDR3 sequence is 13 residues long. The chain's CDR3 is CSVEGTGRDEQYF. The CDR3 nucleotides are TGCAGCGTTGAAGGGACAGGAAGAGACGAGCAGTACTTC.

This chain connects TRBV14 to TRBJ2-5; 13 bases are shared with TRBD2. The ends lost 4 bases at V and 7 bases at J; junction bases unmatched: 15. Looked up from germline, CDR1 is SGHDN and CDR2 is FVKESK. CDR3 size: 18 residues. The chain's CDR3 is CASSPGTSGVTTGGTQYF. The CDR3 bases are TGTGCCAGCAGCCCTGGGACTAGCGGGGTTACCACCGGGGGGACCCAGTACTTC.

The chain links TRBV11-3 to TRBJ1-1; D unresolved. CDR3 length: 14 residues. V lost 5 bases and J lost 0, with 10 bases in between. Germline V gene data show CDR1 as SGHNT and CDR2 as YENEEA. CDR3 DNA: TGTGCCAGCAGCCCGCAGACCCTGAACACTGAAGCTTTCTTT. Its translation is CASSPQTLNTEAFF.

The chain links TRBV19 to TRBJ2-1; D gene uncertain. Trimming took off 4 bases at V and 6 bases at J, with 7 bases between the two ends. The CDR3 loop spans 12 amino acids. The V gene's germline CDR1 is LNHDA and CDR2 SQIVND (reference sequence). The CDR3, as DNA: TGTGCCAGTAGTACACTGGGCAATGAGCAGTTCTTC. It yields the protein CASSTLGNEQFF. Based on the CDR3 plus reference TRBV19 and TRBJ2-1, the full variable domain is DGGITQSPKYLFRKEGQNVTLSCEQNLNHDAMYWYRQDPGQGLRLIYYSQIVNDFQKGDIAEGYSVSREKKESFPLTVTSAQKNPTAFYLCASSTLGNEQFFGPGTRLTVL.

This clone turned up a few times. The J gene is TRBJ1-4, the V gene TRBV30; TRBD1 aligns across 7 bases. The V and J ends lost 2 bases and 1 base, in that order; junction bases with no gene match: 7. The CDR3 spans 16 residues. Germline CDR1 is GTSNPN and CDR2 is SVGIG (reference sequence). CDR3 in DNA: TGTGCCTGGAGTCGACGAAACAGGGGAACTAATGAAAAACTGTTTTTT. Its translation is CAWSRRNRGTNEKLFF. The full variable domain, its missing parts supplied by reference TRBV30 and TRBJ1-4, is SQTIHQWPATLVQPVGSPLSLECTVEGTSNPNLYWYRQAAGRGLQLLFYSVGIGQISSEVPQNLSASRPQDRQFILSSKKLLLSDSGFYLCAWSRRNRGTNEKLFFGSGTQLSVL.

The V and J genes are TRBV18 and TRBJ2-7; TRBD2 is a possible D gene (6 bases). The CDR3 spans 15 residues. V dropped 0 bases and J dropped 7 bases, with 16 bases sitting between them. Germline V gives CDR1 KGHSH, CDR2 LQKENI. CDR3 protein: CASSPPLGGVGEQYF. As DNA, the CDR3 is TGTGCCAGCTCACCACCTTTGGGCGGGGTGGGTGAGCAGTACTTC.

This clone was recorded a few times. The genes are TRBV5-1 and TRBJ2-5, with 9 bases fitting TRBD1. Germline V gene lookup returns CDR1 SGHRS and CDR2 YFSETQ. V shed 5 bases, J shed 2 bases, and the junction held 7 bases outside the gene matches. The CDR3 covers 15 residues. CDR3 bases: TGCGCCAGCAGTTTCGGACAGGGGAGACAAGAGACCCAGTACTTC. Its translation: CASSFGQGRQETQYF. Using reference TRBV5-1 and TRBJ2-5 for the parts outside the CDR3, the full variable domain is KAGVTQTPRYLIKTRGQQVTLSCSPISGHRSVSWYQQTPGQGLQFLFEYFSETQRNKGNFPGRFSGRQFSNSRSEMNVSTLELGDSALYLCASSFGQGRQETQYFGPGTRLLVL.

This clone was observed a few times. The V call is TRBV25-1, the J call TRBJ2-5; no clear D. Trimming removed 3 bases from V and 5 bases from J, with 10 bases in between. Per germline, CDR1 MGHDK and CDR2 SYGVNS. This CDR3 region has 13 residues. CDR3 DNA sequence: TGTGCCAGCAGTGATCGGGTAACGGAGACCCAGTACTTC. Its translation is CASSDRVTETQYF.

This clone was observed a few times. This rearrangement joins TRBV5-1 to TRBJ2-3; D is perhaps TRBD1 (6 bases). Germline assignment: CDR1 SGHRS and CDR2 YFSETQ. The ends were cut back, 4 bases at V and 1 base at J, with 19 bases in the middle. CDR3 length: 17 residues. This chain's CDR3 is CASSLPPRGRGTDTQYF. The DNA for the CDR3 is TGCGCCAGCAGCCTCCCCCCCAGGGGTAGGGGCACAGATACGCAGTATTTT.

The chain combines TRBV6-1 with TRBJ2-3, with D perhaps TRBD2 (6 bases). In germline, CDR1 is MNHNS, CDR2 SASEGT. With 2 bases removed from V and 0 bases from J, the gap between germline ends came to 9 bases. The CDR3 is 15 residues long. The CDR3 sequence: CASSEPGTSTDTQYF. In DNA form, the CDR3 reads TGTGCCAGCAGTGAACCAGGGACTAGCACAGATACGCAGTATTTT.

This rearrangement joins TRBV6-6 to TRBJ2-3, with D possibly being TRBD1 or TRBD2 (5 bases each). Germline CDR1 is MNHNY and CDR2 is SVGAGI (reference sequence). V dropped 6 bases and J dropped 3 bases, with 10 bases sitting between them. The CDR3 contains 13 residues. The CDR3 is CASRGTGTDTQYF. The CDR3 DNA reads TGTGCCAGCAGGGGGACCGGGACAGATACGCAGTATTTT.

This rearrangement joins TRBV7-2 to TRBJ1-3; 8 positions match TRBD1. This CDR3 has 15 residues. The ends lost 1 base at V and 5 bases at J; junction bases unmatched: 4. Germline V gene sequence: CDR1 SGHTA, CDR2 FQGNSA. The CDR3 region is CASSLDAGGRNTIYF. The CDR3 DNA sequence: TGTGCCAGCAGCTTAGACGCAGGGGGCAGAAACACCATATATTTT.

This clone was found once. CDR3: CASSLQGGSTDTQYF. In nucleotides, the CDR3 is TGTGCCAGCAGCTTGCAGGGGGGTAGCACAGATACGCAGTATTTT. This chain joins TRBV7-2 and TRBJ2-3, with D tentatively TRBD1 (7 bases). The ends were cut back, 3 bases at V and 0 bases at J, with 10 bases in the middle. This CDR3 comprises 15 residues. In germline, CDR1 is SGHTA, CDR2 FQGNSA.

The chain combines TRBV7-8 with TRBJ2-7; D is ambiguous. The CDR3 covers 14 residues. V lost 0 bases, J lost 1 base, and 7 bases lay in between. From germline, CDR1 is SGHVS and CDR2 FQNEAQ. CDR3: CASSLALTSYEQYF. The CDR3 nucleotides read TGTGCCAGCAGCTTAGCGCTCACTTCCTACGAGCAGTACTTC. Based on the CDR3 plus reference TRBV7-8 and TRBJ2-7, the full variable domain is GAGVSQSPRYKVAKRGQDVALRCDPISGHVSLFWYQQALGQGPEFLTYFQNEAQLDKSGLPSDRFFAERPEGSVSTLKIQRTQQEDSAVYLCASSLALTSYEQYFGPGTRLTVT.

The CDR3 DNA follows: TGTGCCATCAGTGCCGGGACAGGGGTTAATGAAAAACTGTTTTTT. It translates to CAISAGTGVNEKLFF. The chain recombines TRBV10-3 with TRBJ1-4; 10 bases line up with TRBD1. CDR3 length: 15 residues. Per germline, CDR1 ENHRY and CDR2 SYGVKD. V lost 4 bases and J lost 4; bases outside the gene matches: 3.

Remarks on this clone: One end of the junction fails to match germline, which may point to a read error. CDR3 sequence reads: CASSQDKDSVTATQYF. The CDR3 DNA follows: TGCGCCAGCAGCCAAGATAAGGACAGCGTAACAGCTACGCAGTATTTT. This chain links TRBV4-3 with TRBJ2-3, with D maybe TRBD1 (6 bases). Germline V lookup: CDR1 LGHNA, CDR2 YSLEER. CDR3 length: 16 amino acids.

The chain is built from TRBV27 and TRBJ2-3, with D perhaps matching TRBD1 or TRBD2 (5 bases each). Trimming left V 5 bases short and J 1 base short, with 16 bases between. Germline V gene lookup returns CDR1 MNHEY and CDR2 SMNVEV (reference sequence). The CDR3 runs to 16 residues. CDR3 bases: TGTGCCAGCAGTCCGGGGACCGACCACCGCACAGATACGCAGTATTTT. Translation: CASSPGTDHRTDTQYF.

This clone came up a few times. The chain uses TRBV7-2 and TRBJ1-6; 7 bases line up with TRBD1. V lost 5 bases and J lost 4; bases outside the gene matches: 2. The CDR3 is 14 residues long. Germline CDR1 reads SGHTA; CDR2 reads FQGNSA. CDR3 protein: CASSRQGYNSPLHF. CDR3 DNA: TGTGCCAGCAGCCGACAGGGTTATAATTCACCCCTCCACTTT.

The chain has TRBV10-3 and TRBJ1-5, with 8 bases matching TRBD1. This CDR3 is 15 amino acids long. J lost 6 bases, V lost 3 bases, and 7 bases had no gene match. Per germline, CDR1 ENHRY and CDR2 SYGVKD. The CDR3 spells CAISDPGQGRQPQHF. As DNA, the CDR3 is TGTGCCATCAGTGACCCAGGACAGGGCCGTCAGCCCCAGCATTTT.

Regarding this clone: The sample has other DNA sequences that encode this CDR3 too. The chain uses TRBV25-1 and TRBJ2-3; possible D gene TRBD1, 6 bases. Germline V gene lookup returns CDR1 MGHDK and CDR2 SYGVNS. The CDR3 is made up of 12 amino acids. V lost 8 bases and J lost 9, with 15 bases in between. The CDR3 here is CASGLQGRTQYF. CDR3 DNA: TGTGCCAGCGGGCTACAGGGTAGGACGCAGTATTTT.

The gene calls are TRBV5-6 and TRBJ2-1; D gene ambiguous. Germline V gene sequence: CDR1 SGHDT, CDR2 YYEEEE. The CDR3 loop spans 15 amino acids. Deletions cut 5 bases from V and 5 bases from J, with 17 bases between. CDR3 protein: CASRGYETINNEQFF. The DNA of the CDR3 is TGTGCCAGCAGGGGGTATGAAACAATAAACAATGAGCAGTTCTTC.

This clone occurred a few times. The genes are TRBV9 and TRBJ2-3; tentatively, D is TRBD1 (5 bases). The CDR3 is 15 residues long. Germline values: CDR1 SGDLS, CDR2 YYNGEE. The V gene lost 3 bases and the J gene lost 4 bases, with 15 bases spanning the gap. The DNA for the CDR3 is TGTGCCAGCAGCGCCCAGGCAGGGTACGCAGATACGCAGTATTTT. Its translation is CASSAQAGYADTQYF.

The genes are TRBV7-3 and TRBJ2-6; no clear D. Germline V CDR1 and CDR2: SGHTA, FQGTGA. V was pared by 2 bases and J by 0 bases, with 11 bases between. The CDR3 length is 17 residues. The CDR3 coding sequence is TGTGCCAGCAGCTTATATAAACCTTACTCTGGGGCCAACGTCCTGACTTTC. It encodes CASSLYKPYSGANVLTF.

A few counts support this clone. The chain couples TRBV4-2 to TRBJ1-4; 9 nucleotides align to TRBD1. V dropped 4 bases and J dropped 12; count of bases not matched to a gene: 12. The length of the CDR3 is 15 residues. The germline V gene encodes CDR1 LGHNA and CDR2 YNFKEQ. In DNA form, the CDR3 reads TGTGCCAGCAGCCTTTCAAACAGGGGGCAAGTGGAACTGTTTTTT. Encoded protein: CASSLSNRGQVELFF.

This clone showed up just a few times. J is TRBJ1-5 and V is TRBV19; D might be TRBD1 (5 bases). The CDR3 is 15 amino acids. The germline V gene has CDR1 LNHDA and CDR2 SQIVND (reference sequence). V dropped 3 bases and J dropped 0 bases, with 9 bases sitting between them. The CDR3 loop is CASSINQGSNQPQHF. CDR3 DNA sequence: TGTGCCAGTAGTATCAATCAGGGTAGCAATCAGCCCCAGCATTTT.

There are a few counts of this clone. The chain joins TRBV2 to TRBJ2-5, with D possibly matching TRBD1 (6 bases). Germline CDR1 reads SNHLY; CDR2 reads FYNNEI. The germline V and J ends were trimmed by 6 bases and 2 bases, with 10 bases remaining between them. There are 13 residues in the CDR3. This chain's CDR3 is CASRADRQETQYF. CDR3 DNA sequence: TGTGCCAGCAGGGCGGACAGACAAGAGACCCAGTACTTC.